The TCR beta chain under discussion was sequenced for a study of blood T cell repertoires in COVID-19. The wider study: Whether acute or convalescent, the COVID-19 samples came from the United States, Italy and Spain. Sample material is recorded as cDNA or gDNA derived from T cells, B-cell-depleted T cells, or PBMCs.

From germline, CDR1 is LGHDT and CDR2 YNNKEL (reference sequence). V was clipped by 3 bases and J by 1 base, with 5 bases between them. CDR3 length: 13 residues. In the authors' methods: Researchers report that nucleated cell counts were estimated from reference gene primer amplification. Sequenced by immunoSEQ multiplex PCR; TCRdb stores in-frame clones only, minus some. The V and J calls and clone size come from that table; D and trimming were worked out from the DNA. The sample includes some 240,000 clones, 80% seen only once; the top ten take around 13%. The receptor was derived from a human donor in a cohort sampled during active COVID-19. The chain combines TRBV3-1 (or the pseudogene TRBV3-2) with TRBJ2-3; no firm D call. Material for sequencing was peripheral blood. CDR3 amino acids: CASSQSRTDTQYF. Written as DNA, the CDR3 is TGTGCCAGCAGCCAGTCTCGCACAGATACGCAGTATTTT.